Shown below are 32 T cell receptor beta chains from a single sample sequenced in a study of beta chain features in type 1 diabetes (dated by TCRdb to 2016 to 2018). Points the paper makes about the study in general: In all four CD4+ subsets, TCRB CDR3 length was moderately but significantly shorter in type 1 diabetes patients.

Libraries were prepared through the immunoSEQ multiplex PCR assay. The High Capacity cDNA Reverse Transcription Kit was used to reverse transcribe all of the isolated RNA, meaning that expressed TCRB transcripts were what got sequenced. Drawn from immuneACCESS, this table holds only the in-frame rearrangements with V and J called that TCRdb kept. Clones are partly lost; checked studies trace under half to an unresolved V gene and leave the rest unexplained. The sample table records around 690,000 clones; roughly an eighth of these occur just once. Jointly, the top ten make up 0.095% to 0.15% of the sample. The antigens these receptors bind are not known. The sample taken for sequencing was naive CD4+ T cells from blood. Sample cell subset or site, as interpreted from the label and publication: true naive CD4+ T cells. Receptors were obtained from a man aged 30 to 39 with type 1 diabetes.

This clone was counted only a few times. The rearrangement links TRBV6-5 to TRBJ2-7, with D possibly being TRBD2 (5 bases). CDR1 is MNHEY and CDR2 is SVGAGI in the germline V gene. V was clipped by 2 bases and J by 7 bases, with 12 bases between them. This CDR3 has 13 amino acids. In DNA, the CDR3 is TGTGCCAGCAGTTACCGCGGGCTGGGGGAGCAGTACTTC. Translation: CASSYRGLGEQYF.

This clone was detected only a few times. The chain is built from TRBV9 and TRBJ2-1; TRBD1 matches 7 bases. CDR1 and CDR2 from the germline V gene are SGDLS and YYNGEE. V lost 4 bases, J lost 13 bases, and 14 bases stayed unmatched. The CDR3 spans 14 residues. The CDR3 bases are TGTGCCAGCAGCTCAAAGGGGGCGCAGGGGTTACAGTTCTTC. Translating it yields CASSSKGAQGLQFF.

The chain links TRBV2 to TRBJ1-1; D possibly corresponds to TRBD1 (6 bases). Germline loops: CDR1 SNHLY, CDR2 FYNNEI. The V end was cut by 6 bases, the J end by 3 bases, with 14 bases between. This CDR3 comprises 14 residues. CDR3 sequence: CASSAQGRDTEAFF. DNA for the CDR3: TGTGCCAGCAGCGCACAGGGACGGGACACTGAAGCTTTCTTT.

V gene TRBV4-1 combines with J gene TRBJ2-6, with D hard to call. The CDR3 has 19 residues. The V gene's germline CDR1 is MGHRA and CDR2 YSYEKL. Trimming took off 1 base at V and 0 bases at J, with 16 bases between the two ends. The CDR3 DNA follows: TGCGCCAGCAGCCAAGTTCTGACAAGCTTCAGCTCTGGGGCCAACGTCCTGACTTTC. Encoded protein: CASSQVLTSFSSGANVLTF.

This clone was detected a few times. The chain has TRBV27 and TRBJ2-3; TRBD1 matches at 10 bases. Germline loops: CDR1 MNHEY, CDR2 SMNVEV (reference sequence). V was clipped by 6 bases and J by 3 bases; unmatched bases: 6. This CDR3 contains 15 residues. DNA for the CDR3: TGTGCCAGCAGGCCGACAGGGGGCATGACAGATACGCAGTATTTT. This encodes CASRPTGGMTDTQYF.

This clone was seen a handful of times. The chain is built from TRBV20-1 and TRBJ2-7; D call uncertain. V dropped 6 bases and J dropped 5 bases, with 11 bases sitting between them. CDR3 length: 11 residues. Germline CDR1 reads DFQATT; CDR2 reads SNEGSKA (reference sequence). In nucleotides, the CDR3 is TGCAGTGCCCAAAAGGCCCACGAGCAGTACTTC. It translates to CSAQKAHEQYF.

Only a few counts were recorded for this clone. This chain connects TRBV9 to TRBJ1-6; D not resolved. Germline lookup yields CDR1 SGDLS and CDR2 YYNGEE. The CDR3 consists of 16 residues. V lost 4 bases and J lost 5, with 16 bases in between. CDR3 bases: TGTGCCAGCAGCCCCCAGTGGGCAGCCGATAATTCACCCCTCCACTTT. Translation gives CASSPQWAADNSPLHF.

The CDR3 DNA reads TGTGCCAGCAGCTTAGTGCCAGGGCGGGACTATGGCTACACCTTC. This codes for CASSLVPGRDYGYTF. The chain uses TRBV7-2 and TRBJ1-2; tentative D call: TRBD1 (5 bases). Germline V lookup: CDR1 SGHTA, CDR2 FQGNSA. V dropped 1 base and J dropped 3 bases, with 12 bases sitting between them. This CDR3 has 15 residues.

The chain combines TRBV15 with TRBJ1-2; no reliable D call. The CDR3 sequence is 14 residues long. The germline V and J ends were trimmed by 1 base and 2 bases, with 8 bases remaining between them. The germline gives CDR1 LNHNV, CDR2 YYDKDF (reference sequence). Here the CDR3 reads CATSRAQRNYGYTF. The CDR3 nucleotides read TGTGCCACCAGCAGAGCCCAGCGGAACTATGGCTACACCTTC.

This clone was recorded a few times. This chain uses TRBV29-1 with TRBJ2-5; D perhaps matches TRBD1 (6 bases). Germline lookup yields CDR1 SQVTM and CDR2 ANQGSEA. With 7 bases removed from V and 2 bases from J, the gap between germline ends came to 11 bases. The CDR3 is 12 amino acids. CDR3 protein: CSDRQAQETQYF. The CDR3 bases are TGCAGCGATAGACAGGCACAAGAGACCCAGTACTTC. Complete variable domain (other parts from reference TRBV29-1 and TRBJ2-5): SAVISQKPSRDICQRGTSLTIQCQVDSQVTMMFWYRQQPGQSLTLIATANQGSEATYESGFVIDKFPISRPNLTFSTLTVSNMSPEDSSIYLCSDRQAQETQYFGPGTRLLVL.

This clone was observed a few times. The V call is TRBV9, the J call TRBJ2-1, with D hard to call. Germline CDR1 is SGDLS and CDR2 is YYNGEE. The length of the CDR3 is 13 residues. The ends were cut back, 2 bases at V and 7 bases at J, with 10 bases in the middle. In DNA form, the CDR3 reads TGTGCCAGCAGCGTTGGTGTCTGGAATGAGCAGTTCTTC. This gives the protein CASSVGVWNEQFF. Together with reference TRBV9 and TRBJ2-1, the CDR3 gives the full variable domain: DSGVTQTPKHLITATGQRVTLRCSPRSGDLSVYWYQQSLDQGLQFLIQYYNGEERAKGNILERFSAQQFPDLHSELNLSSLELGDSALYFCASSVGVWNEQFFGPGTRLTVL.

This clone showed up just a few times. The V and J genes are TRBV6-5 and TRBJ1-1; D is possibly TRBD1 (6 bases). The CDR3 loop spans 16 amino acids. Germline lookup yields CDR1 MNHEY and CDR2 SVGAGI. Trimming stripped 2 bases from V and 1 base from J, with 14 bases between. CDR3 DNA: TGTGCCAGCAGTTACCGACAGGTAGGGGCGAACACTGAAGCTTTCTTT. Its translation is CASSYRQVGANTEAFF.

This clone was observed a handful of times. This chain connects TRBV14 to TRBJ1-2; D is ambiguous. CDR1 is SGHDN and CDR2 is FVKESK in the germline V gene. V lost 1 base, J lost 7 bases, and 7 bases lay in between. This CDR3 has 12 residues. The CDR3 nucleotides are TGTGCCAGCAGCCAAGTGCCCCCTGGCTACACCTTC. It specifies CASSQVPPGYTF.

This clone was found a few times. The chain carries TRBV2 and TRBJ1-3, with 9 bases aligning to TRBD1. Germline V gives CDR1 SNHLY, CDR2 FYNNEI. V gave up 6 bases and J gave up 4 bases; unmatched junction bases: 4. CDR3 length: 14 amino acids. The CDR3: CASRDRGSGNTIYF. CDR3 nucleotides: TGTGCCAGCAGGGACAGGGGTTCGGGAAACACCATATATTTT.

V gene TRBV5-1 combines with J gene TRBJ2-5; 8 bases align to TRBD1. CDR1 SGHRS and CDR2 YFSETQ come from the germline V gene. This CDR3 contains 13 residues. Unmatched junction bases numbered 10, after V lost 2 bases and J lost 13 bases. CDR3 region: CASSFGRGPPSYF. The CDR3 DNA reads as TGCGCCAGCAGCTTCGGCAGGGGGCCACCGTCGTACTTC.

CDR3 residues: CASSLGSPGYSSSYNEQFF. The CDR3 nucleotides are TGTGCCAGCTCGCTAGGCAGCCCGGGATATAGTAGCTCCTACAATGAGCAGTTCTTC. The gene calls are TRBV18 and TRBJ2-1; a possible D gene is TRBD2 (5 bases). CDR1 and CDR2 from the germline V gene are KGHSH and LQKENI. This CDR3 is 19 amino acids long. With 6 bases removed from V and 0 bases from J, the gap between germline ends came to 24 bases.

This clone was picked up a small number of times. This chain links TRBV2 with TRBJ2-7; 12 positions agree with TRBD1. CDR3 length: 13 amino acids. V trimming: 11 bases; J trimming: 3 bases; junction bases outside the gene matches: 5. Per the germline V gene, CDR1 is SNHLY and CDR2 is FYNNEI. Here the CDR3 DNA reads TGTGCCGGCGGGACAGGGGGCCTCTACGAGCAGTACTTC. It specifies CAGGTGGLYEQYF. Looking up the rest from reference TRBV2 and TRBJ2-7 gives the full variable domain: EPEVTQTPSHQVTQMGQEVILRCVPISNHLYFYWYRQILGQKVEFLVSFYNNEISEKSEIFDDQFSVERPDGSNFTLKIRSTKLEDSAMYFCAGGTGGLYEQYFGPGTRLTVT.

This clone was observed a few times. The chain carries TRBV27 and TRBJ2-6; 8 bases match TRBD1. The germline V gene encodes CDR1 MNHEY and CDR2 SMNVEV (reference sequence). With V trimmed by 2 bases and J by 0 bases, 6 bases remained unmatched. The CDR3 spans 18 residues. Here the CDR3 reads CASSLRQGPGSGANVLTF. In DNA form, the CDR3 reads TGTGCCAGCAGTTTACGACAGGGGCCAGGCTCTGGGGCCAACGTCCTGACTTTC.

The chain employs TRBV2 and TRBJ2-7, with unresolved D. Germline-derived CDR1 and CDR2 are SNHLY and FYNNEI. The V end lost 6 bases, the J end lost 3 bases, and 15 bases lay between the germline ends. The CDR3 contains 14 residues. The CDR3 bases are TGTGCCAGCAGGGGTAGGGTCTCTCTCTACGAGCAGTACTTC. Translated: CASRGRVSLYEQYF.

This clone was seen a few times. The rearrangement links TRBV9 to TRBJ2-3; 9 bases agree with TRBD2. CDR3 size: 17 residues. The J segment lost 2 bases and the V segment lost 0 bases, leaving 7 bases of the junction unmatched. Germline V gene lookup returns CDR1 SGDLS and CDR2 YYNGEE. The CDR3 DNA sequence: TGTGCCAGCAGCGTAGGTTTCCAGCGGGGGGACACAGATACGCAGTATTTT. This sequence encodes CASSVGFQRGDTDTQYF. The whole variable domain, filled in from reference TRBV9 and TRBJ2-3, reads DSGVTQTPKHLITATGQRVTLRCSPRSGDLSVYWYQQSLDQGLQFLIQYYNGEERAKGNILERFSAQQFPDLHSELNLSSLELGDSALYFCASSVGFQRGDTDTQYFGPGTRLTVL.

V is TRBV7-6 and J is TRBJ2-6; D possibly corresponds to TRBD1 (6 bases). CDR1 and CDR2 (germline): SGHVS, FNYEAQ. This CDR3 comprises 15 residues. Trimming stripped 5 bases from V and 2 bases from J, with 10 bases between. The CDR3 DNA is TGTGCCAGCAGCCTCGGACAGACTGGGGCCAACGTCCTGACTTTC. Amino acids: CASSLGQTGANVLTF. The full variable domain, rest sourced from reference TRBV7-6 and TRBJ2-6, is GAGVSQSPRYKVTKRGQDVALRCDPISGHVSLYWYRQALGQGPEFLTYFNYEAQQDKSGLPNDRFSAERPEGSISTLTIQRTEQRDSAMYRCASSLGQTGANVLTFGAGSRLTVL.

This clone was seen a handful of times. The chain recombines TRBV29-1 with TRBJ1-1, with D possibly matching TRBD1 (6 bases). The germline CDR1 and CDR2 sequences are SQVTM and ANQGSEA. The CDR3 has 13 residues. Trimming took 7 bases from V and 0 from J, leaving 12 bases between them. The CDR3 DNA reads TGCAGCGGAGGGGGAGTCATGAACACTGAAGCTTTCTTT. Its protein product is CSGGGVMNTEAFF. Full variable domain (rest looked up from reference TRBV29-1 and TRBJ1-1): SAVISQKPSRDICQRGTSLTIQCQVDSQVTMMFWYRQQPGQSLTLIATANQGSEATYESGFVIDKFPISRPNLTFSTLTVSNMSPEDSSIYLCSGGGVMNTEAFFGQGTRLTVV.

The chain uses TRBV9 and TRBJ2-7; D might be TRBD1 (7 bases). V lost 3 bases, J lost 4 bases, and 17 bases lay in between. This CDR3 contains 15 residues. Germline CDR1 reads SGDLS; CDR2 reads YYNGEE. Here the CDR3 reads CASSAQGGGGYEQYF. CDR3 DNA sequence: TGTGCCAGCAGCGCCCAGGGGGGTGGAGGGTACGAGCAGTACTTC. Full variable domain (remainder filled in from reference TRBV9 and TRBJ2-7): DSGVTQTPKHLITATGQRVTLRCSPRSGDLSVYWYQQSLDQGLQFLIQYYNGEERAKGNILERFSAQQFPDLHSELNLSSLELGDSALYFCASSAQGGGGYEQYFGPGTRLTVT.

This clone occurred a few times. J is TRBJ1-5 and V is TRBV19; D may be TRBD1 (5 bases). The germline gives CDR1 LNHDA, CDR2 SQIVND (reference sequence). There are 14 residues in the CDR3. V shed 8 bases and J shed 4 bases, with 15 bases lying between them. CDR3 amino acids: CASAGTGGNQPQHF. In DNA form, the CDR3 reads TGTGCCAGTGCCGGGACTGGGGGTAATCAGCCCCAGCATTTT.

The rearrangement uses TRBV13 and TRBJ2-3; no clear D. V was cut by 3 bases and J by 0 bases, with 7 bases left in between. Germline CDR1 PRHDT, CDR2 FYEKMQ (reference sequence). This CDR3 contains 14 residues. The CDR3 protein is CASSFGSSTDTQYF. The CDR3 DNA reads as TGTGCCAGCAGCTTCGGTTCTAGCACAGATACGCAGTATTTT.

This clone showed up just a few times. This chain connects TRBV7-9 to TRBJ1-6, with unresolved D. The V end was cut by 5 bases, the J end by 5 bases, with 13 bases between. The germline V gene has CDR1 SEHNR and CDR2 FQNEAQ (reference sequence). The CDR3 loop spans 15 amino acids. The DNA of the CDR3 is TGTGCCAGCAGCCGCATGGGGTCGGATAATTCACCCCTCCACTTT. Its translation is CASSRMGSDNSPLHF.

This clone was observed a handful of times. The CDR3 coding sequence is TGTGCCAGCAGTCCAGATTGGGGAGGAACCATATATTTT. Translated: CASSPDWGGTIYF. This chain connects TRBV9 to TRBJ1-3, with D uncertain. Germline V gene data show CDR1 as SGDLS and CDR2 as YYNGEE. CDR3 length equals 13 residues. Deletions cut 5 bases from V and 10 bases from J, with 16 bases between.

This clone was recorded a few times. This chain joins TRBV21-1 and TRBJ1-5. TRBV21-1 corresponds to a pseudogene. This CDR3 has 15 amino acids. The CDR3 sequence is CASRLRVKANQPQHF. CDR3 sequence (DNA): TGTGCCAGCAGGTTACGGGTCAAGGCGAATCAGCCCCAGCATTTT.

In this sample, this clone turned up a few times. CDR3 protein: CASSRRRVAYEQYF. Written as DNA, the CDR3 is TGCGCCAGCAGTCGACGCAGGGTCGCCTACGAGCAGTACTTC. V gene TRBV23-1 combines with J gene TRBJ2-7; TRBD1 is a possible D gene (5 bases). TRBV23-1 is an open reading frame whose function is uncertain. There are 14 residues in the CDR3. V was shortened by 4 bases and J by 2 bases, with 12 bases between the two germline ends.

The chain is built from TRBV11-3 and TRBJ2-2, with D possibly TRBD1 on 6 matching bases. The V end lost 3 bases, the J end lost 1 base, and 9 bases lay between the germline ends. Germline-derived CDR1 and CDR2 are SGHNT and YENEEA. This CDR3 region has 15 residues. The CDR3 sequence: CASSFRTENTGELFF. DNA of the CDR3: TGTGCCAGCAGCTTCAGGACAGAGAACACCGGGGAGCTGTTTTTT. Looking up the rest from reference TRBV11-3 and TRBJ2-2 gives the full variable domain: EAGVVQSPRYKIIEKKQPVAFWCNPISGHNTLYWYLQNLGQGPELLIRYENEEAVDDSQLPKDRFSAERLKGVDSTLKIQPAELGDSAVYLCASSFRTENTGELFFGEGSRLTVL.

This clone was detected only a few times. This chain uses TRBV14 with TRBJ1-2, with TRBD1 matching 9 bases. Losses at the gene ends were 3 bases for V and 8 bases for J; bases not matched to a gene: 4. Germline V gene data show CDR1 as SGHDN and CDR2 as FVKESK. CDR3 length equals 13 residues. The CDR3 region has the DNA TGTGCCAGCAGCCATACAGGGGGCGGCGGCTACACCTTC. Translated, it gives CASSHTGGGGYTF.

V gene TRBV28 combines with J gene TRBJ2-2; D uncertain. The CDR3 is 14 amino acids. Between the trimmed V and J ends, which lost 3 bases and 3 bases, there was a span of 8 bases. The germline gives CDR1 MDHEN, CDR2 SYDVKM. As DNA, the CDR3 is TGTGCCAGCAGTTTGTCGACTCACACCGGGGAGCTGTTTTTT. This gives the protein CASSLSTHTGELFF.